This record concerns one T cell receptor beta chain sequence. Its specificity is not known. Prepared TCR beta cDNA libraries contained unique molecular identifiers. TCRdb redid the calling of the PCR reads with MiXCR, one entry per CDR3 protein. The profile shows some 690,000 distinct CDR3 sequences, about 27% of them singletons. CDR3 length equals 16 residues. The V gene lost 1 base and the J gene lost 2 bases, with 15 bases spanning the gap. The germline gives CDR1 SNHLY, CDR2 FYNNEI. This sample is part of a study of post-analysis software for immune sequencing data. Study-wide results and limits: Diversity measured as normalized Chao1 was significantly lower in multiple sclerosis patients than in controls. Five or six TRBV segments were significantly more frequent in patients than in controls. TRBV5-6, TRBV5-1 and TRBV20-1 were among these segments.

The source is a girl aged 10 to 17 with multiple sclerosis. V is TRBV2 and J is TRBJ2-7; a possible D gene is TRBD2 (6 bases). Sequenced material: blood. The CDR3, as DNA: TGTGCCAGCAGTGAAGATTGGAGGGAGAATACCTACGAGCAGTACTTC. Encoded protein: CASSEDWRENTYEQYF. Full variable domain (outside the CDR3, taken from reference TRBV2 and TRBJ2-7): EPEVTQTPSHQVTQMGQEVILRCVPISNHLYFYWYRQILGQKVEFLVSFYNNEISEKSEIFDDQFSVERPDGSNFTLKIRSTKLEDSAMYFCASSEDWRENTYEQYFGPGTRLTVT.